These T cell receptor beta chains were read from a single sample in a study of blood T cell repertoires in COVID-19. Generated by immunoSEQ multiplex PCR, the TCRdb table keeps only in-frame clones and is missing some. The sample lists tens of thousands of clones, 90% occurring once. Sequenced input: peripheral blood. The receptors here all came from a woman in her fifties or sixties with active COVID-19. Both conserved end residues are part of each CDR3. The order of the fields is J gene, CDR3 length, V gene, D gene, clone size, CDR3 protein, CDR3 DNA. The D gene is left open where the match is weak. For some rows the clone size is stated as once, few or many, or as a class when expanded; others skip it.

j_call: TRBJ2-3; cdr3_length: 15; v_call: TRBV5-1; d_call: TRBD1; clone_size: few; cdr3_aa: CASSLDGTGADTQYF; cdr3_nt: TGCGCCAGCAGCTTGGATGGGACAGGGGCAGATACGCAGTATTTT
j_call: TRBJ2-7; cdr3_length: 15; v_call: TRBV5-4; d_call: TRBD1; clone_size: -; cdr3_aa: CASSLASTGGYEQYF; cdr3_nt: TGTGCCAGCAGCTTGGCCTCGACAGGGGGGTACGAGCAGTACTTC
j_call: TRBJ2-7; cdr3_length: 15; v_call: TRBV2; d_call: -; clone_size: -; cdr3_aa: CASSFGRGAPYEQYF; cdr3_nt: TGTGCCAGCAGTTTTGGCAGGGGGGCTCCCTACGAGCAGTACTTC
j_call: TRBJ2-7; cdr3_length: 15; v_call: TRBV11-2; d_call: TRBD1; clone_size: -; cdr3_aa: CASSLGGQPSYEQYF; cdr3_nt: TGTGCCAGCAGCTTAGGGGGACAGCCCTCCTACGAGCAGTACTTC
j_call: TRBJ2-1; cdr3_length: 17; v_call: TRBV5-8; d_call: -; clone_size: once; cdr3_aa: CASSLARDSALYNEQFF; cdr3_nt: TGTGCCAGCAGCTTGGCCCGGGACTCGGCCCTCTACAATGAGCAGTTCTTC
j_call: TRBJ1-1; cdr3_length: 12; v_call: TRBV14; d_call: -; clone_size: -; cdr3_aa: CASSPGRYEAFF; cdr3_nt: TGTGCCAGCAGCCCCGGCAGGTATGAAGCTTTCTTT
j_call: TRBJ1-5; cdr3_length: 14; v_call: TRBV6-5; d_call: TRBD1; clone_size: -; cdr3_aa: CASSPGQGPGPQHF; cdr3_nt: TGTGCCAGCAGTCCGGGACAGGGGCCGGGGCCCCAGCATTTT
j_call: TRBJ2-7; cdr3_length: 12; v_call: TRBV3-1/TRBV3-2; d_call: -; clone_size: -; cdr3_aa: CASSDDSYEQYF; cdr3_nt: TGTGCCAGCAGCGATGACAGTTACGAGCAGTACTTC
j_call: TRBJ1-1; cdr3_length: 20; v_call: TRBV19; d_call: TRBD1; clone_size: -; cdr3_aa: CASSEGRDRGRLPGNTEAFF; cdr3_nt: TGTGCCAGTAGCGAGGGTAGAGACAGGGGACGACTTCCCGGGAACACTGAAGCTTTCTTT
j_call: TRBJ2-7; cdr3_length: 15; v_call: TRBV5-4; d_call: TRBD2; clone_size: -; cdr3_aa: CASSLNPSGTREQYF; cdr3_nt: TGTGCCAGCAGCTTAAATCCTAGCGGGACCCGCGAGCAGTACTTC
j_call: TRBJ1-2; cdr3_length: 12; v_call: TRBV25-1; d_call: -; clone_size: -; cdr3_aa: CASSEGAYGYTF; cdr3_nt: TGTGCCAGCAGTGAGGGGGCCTATGGCTACACCTTC
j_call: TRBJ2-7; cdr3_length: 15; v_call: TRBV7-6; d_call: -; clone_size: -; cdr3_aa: CASSLVPGEFYEQYF; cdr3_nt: TGTGCCAGCAGCTTAGTCCCAGGGGAATTCTACGAGCAGTACTTC
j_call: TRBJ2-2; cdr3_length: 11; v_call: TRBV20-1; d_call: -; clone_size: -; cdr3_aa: CSAGDPLELFF; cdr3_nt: TGCAGTGCTGGTGACCCCCTAGAGCTGTTTTTT
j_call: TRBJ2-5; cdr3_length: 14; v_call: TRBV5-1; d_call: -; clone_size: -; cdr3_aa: CASSLGQGLETQYF; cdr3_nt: TGCGCCAGCAGCTTGGGTCAGGGCTTAGAGACCCAGTACTTC
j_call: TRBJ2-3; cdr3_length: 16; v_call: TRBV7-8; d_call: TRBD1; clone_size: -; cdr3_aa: CASSYPGQGSADTQYF; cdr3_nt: TGTGCCAGCAGCTACCCGGGACAGGGGTCTGCAGATACGCAGTATTTT
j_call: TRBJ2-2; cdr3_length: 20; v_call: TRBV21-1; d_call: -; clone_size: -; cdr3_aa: CASSRPSGCNGCLFLPELFF; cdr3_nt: TGTGCCAGCAGCAGACCTAGCGGGTGTAATGGGTGCCTATTTTTGCCGGAGCTGTTTTTT
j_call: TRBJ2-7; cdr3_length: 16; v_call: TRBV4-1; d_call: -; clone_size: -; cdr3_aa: CASRQGPQAHSYEQYF; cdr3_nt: TGCGCCAGCAGACAAGGGCCCCAGGCGCACTCCTACGAGCAGTACTTC
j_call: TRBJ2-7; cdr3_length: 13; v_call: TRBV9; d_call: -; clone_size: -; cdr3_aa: CASSAVRDSEQYF; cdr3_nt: TGTGCCAGCAGCGCGGTCCGGGACTCAGAGCAGTACTTC
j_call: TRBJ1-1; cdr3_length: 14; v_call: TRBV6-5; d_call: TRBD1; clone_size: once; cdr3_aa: CASSRQGTNTEAFF; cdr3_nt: TGTGCCAGCAGCAGACAGGGGACGAACACTGAAGCTTTCTTT
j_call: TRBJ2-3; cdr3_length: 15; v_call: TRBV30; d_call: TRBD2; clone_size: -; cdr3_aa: CAWSVGAGGSDTQYF; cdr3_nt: TGTGCCTGGAGTGTCGGCGCGGGAGGCTCAGATACGCAGTATTTT
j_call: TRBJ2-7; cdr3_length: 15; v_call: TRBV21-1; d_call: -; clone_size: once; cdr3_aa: CASSKGRDRAPNLDF; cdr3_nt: TGTGCCAGCAGCAAGGGCCGGGACAGGGCACCGAATCTTGACTTC
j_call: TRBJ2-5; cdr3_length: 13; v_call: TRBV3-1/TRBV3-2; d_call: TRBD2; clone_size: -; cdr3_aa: CASSRPGTSSQYF; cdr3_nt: TGTGCCAGCAGTCGACCGGGGACTAGCTCCCAGTACTTC
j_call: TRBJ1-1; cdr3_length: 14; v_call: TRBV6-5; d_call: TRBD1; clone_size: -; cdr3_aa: CASTQTGSNTEAFF; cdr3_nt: TGTGCCAGCACTCAGACAGGGTCGAACACTGAAGCTTTCTTT
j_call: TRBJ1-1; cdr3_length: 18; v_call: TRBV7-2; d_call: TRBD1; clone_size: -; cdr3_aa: CASSRPRTGGRWNTEAFF; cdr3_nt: TGTGCCAGCAGCCGCCCTAGGACAGGGGGTAGGTGGAACACTGAAGCTTTCTTT
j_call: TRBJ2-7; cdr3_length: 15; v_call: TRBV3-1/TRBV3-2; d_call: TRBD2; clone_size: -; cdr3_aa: CASSRGRERGYEQYF; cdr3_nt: TGTGCCAGCAGCCGGGGGAGGGAGCGGGGCTACGAGCAGTACTTC
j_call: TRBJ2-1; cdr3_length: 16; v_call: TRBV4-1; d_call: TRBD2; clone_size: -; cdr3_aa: CASSPRAGEALGEQFF; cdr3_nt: TGCGCCAGCAGCCCCAGGGCGGGGGAGGCACTAGGAGAGCAGTTCTTC
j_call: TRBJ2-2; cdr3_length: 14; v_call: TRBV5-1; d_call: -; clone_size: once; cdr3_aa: CASSFGQNTGELFF; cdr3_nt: TGCGCCAGCAGCTTCGGACAGAACACCGGGGAGCTGTTTTTT
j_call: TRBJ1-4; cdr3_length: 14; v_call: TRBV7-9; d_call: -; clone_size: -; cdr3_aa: CASSWGGGDEKLFF; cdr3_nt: TGTGCCAGCAGCTGGGGCGGGGGGGATGAAAAACTGTTTTTT
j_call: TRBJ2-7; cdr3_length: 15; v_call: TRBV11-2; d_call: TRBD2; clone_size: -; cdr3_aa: CASSSPQRGIYEQYF; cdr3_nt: TGTGCCAGCAGCTCACCCCAGCGGGGGATCTACGAGCAGTACTTC
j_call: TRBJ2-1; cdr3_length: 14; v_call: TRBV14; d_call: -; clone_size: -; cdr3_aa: CASSPTDRGNEQFF; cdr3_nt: TGTGCCAGCAGCCCCACTGACCGGGGGAATGAGCAGTTCTTC
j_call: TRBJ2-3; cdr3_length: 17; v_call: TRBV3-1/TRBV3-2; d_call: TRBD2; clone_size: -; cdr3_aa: CASSQVRPGGLTDTQYF; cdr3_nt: TGTGCCAGCAGCCAAGTTAGACCGGGAGGGTTGACAGATACGCAGTATTTT